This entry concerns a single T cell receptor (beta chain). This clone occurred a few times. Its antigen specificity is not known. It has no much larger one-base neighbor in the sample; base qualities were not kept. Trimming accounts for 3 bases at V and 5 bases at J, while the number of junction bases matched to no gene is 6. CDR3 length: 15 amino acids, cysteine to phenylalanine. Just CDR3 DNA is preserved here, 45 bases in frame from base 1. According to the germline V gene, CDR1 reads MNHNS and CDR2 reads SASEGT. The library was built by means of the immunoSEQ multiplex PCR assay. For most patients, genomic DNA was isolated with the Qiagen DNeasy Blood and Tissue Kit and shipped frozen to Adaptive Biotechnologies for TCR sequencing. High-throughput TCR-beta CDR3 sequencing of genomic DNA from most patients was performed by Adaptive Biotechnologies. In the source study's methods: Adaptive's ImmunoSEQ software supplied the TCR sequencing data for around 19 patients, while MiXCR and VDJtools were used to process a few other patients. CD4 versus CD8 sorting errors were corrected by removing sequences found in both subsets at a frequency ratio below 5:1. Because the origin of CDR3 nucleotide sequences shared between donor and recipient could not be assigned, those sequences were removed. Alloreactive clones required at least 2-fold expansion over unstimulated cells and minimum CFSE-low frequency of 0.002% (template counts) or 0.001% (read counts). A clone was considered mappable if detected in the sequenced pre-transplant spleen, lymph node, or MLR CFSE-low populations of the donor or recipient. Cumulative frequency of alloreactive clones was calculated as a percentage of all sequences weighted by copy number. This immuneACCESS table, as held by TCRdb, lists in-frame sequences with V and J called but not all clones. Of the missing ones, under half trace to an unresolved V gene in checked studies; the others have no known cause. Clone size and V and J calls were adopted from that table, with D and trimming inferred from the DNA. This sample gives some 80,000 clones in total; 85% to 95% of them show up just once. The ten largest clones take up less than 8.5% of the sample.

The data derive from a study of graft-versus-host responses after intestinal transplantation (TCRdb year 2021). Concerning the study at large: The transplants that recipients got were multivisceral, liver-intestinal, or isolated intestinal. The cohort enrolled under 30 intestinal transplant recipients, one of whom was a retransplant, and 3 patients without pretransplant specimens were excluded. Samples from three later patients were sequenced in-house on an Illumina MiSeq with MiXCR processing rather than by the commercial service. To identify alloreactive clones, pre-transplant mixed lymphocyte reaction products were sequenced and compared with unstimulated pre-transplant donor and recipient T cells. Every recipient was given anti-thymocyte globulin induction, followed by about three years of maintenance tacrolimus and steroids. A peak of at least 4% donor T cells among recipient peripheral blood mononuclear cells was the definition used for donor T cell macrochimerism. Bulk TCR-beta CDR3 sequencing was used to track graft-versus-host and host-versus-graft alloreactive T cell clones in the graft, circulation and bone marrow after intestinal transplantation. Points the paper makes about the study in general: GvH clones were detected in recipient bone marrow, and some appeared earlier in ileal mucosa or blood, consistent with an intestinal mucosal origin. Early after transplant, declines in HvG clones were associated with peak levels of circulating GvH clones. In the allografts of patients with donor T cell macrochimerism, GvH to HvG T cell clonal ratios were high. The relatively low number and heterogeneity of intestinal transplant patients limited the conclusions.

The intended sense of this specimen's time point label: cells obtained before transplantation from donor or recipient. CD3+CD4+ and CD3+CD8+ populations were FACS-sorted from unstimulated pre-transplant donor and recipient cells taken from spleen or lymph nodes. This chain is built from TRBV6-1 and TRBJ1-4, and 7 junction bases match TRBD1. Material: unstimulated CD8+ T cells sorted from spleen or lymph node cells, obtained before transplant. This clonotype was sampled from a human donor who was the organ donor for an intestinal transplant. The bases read TGTGCCAGCAGTGATTCTTTGGGACAGAATGAAAAACTGTTTTTT. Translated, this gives CASSDSLGQNEKLFF.